The clone carrying this T cell receptor (beta chain) was counted many times. Its antigen is still unknown. The source of the sample is a study of regulatory T cells in long-lasting Graves disease. Study-wide findings and caveats: TCR diversity in persistent Graves' patients was below that of newly diagnosed ones. Clonotypes that were public and shared totalled 2,741 in persistent patients versus around 1,000 in new patients.

This sample's time point: newly diagnosed GD, antithyroid drugs for less than 3 months. Isolated PBMC RNA provided the starting material for the TCR library. V lost 7 bases and J 0 bases, leaving 10 bases between the germline ends. This CDR3 contains 15 residues. In building TCR beta libraries, iRepertoire HTBI primers were used together with Arm-PCR of CDR3 regions. TCRdb passed the multiplex PCR reads through MiXCR, listing each CDR3 protein once. The table includes 350,000 to 500,000 distinct CDR3 sequences, around 13% detected once. The sample was also reused in another study, on T cells in Graves' hyperthyroidism and ophthalmopathy. From that paper: Most expanded thyroid clonotypes above 0.001 recurred in blood. A 13 V-J signature model discriminated ophthalmopathy versus stable hyperthyroidism.

The chain carries TRBV12-3 or TRBV12-4 and TRBJ2-6, with unresolved D. This specimen consisted of peripheral blood mononuclear cells (PBMCs), obtained at new diagnosis, from a patient treated with antithyroid drugs. This TCR was recovered from a woman in her 50s with Graves disease. The CDR3 nucleotides are TGTGCCAGCAAGGAGAGCTACTCTGGGGCCAACGTCCTGACTTTC. Amino acids: CASKESYSGANVLTF.